Listed here are 20 T cell receptor beta chains from one sample, sequenced in a study of blood T cell repertoires in COVID-19. Generated by immunoSEQ multiplex PCR, the TCRdb table keeps only in-frame clones and is missing some. Of about 150,000 clones detected, about nine tenths appear once; the ten largest clones hold under 3%. The sequenced sample consisted of peripheral blood. Source of these receptors: a human donor with COVID-19, enrolled during active disease. The donor label of this sample is uncertain.

The rearrangement links TRBV19 to TRBJ1-6; D perhaps matches TRBD1 (5 bases). The length of the CDR3 is 13 residues. CDR1 LNHDA and CDR2 SQIVND come from the germline V gene (reference sequence). Trimming took 2 bases from V and 7 from J, leaving 6 bases between them. CDR3 nucleotide sequence: TGTGCCAGTAGTATACAGGGAAATTCACCCCTCCACTTT. Its translation: CASSIQGNSPLHF.

The chain combines TRBV7-9 with TRBJ1-6; 8 bases are a match to TRBD1. This CDR3 contains 16 residues. Looked up from germline, CDR1 is SEHNR and CDR2 is FQNEAQ (reference sequence). The V gene end was trimmed by 5 bases and the J gene end by 6 bases; junction bases not matched to a gene: 9. As DNA, the CDR3 is TGTGCCAGCAGCCAGACGACAGGGGTGCGTAATTCACCCCTCCACTTT. Translating it yields CASSQTTGVRNSPLHF. The full variable domain, its missing parts supplied by reference TRBV7-9 and TRBJ1-6, is DTGVSQNPRHKITKRGQNVTFRCDPISEHNRLYWYRQTLGQGPEFLTYFQNEAQLEKSRLLSDRFSAERPKGSFSTLEIQRTEQGDSAMYLCASSQTTGVRNSPLHFGNGTRLTVT.

This clone was counted only a few times. This chain connects TRBV27 to TRBJ1-5, with D maybe TRBD1 (6 bases). The germline gives CDR1 MNHEY, CDR2 SMNVEV (reference sequence). CDR3 size: 13 residues. The germline V and J ends were trimmed by 6 bases and 0 bases, with 6 bases remaining between them. For the CDR3, the DNA is TGTGCCAGCAGGGACAGTAGCAATCAGCCCCAGCATTTT. Protein product: CASRDSSNQPQHF.

The genes are TRBV30 and TRBJ1-6, with D unclear. Germline V gives CDR1 GTSNPN, CDR2 SVGIG (reference sequence). Deletions cut 1 base from V and 10 bases from J, with 8 bases between. The CDR3 sequence is 12 residues long. DNA of the CDR3: TGTGCCTGGAGTGAAAGTCGGTCACCCCTCCACTTT. As protein: CAWSESRSPLHF.

The chain carries TRBV10-3 and TRBJ2-7, with D hard to call. The length of the CDR3 is 14 residues. The ends were cut back, 4 bases at V and 1 base at J, with 11 bases in the middle. The germline V gene encodes CDR1 ENHRY and CDR2 SYGVKD. CDR3 DNA sequence: TGTGCCATCAGTGCCTCTGCCGGTTCCTACGAGCAGTACTTC. Its protein is CAISASAGSYEQYF.

This chain joins TRBV5-1 and TRBJ2-7; 13 bases agree with TRBD2. The V and J ends lost 5 bases and 3 bases, in that order; junction bases with no gene match: 5. Germline CDR1 is SGHRS and CDR2 is YFSETQ. The CDR3 runs 15 residues. Here the CDR3 reads CASSQGLAGNYEQYF. As DNA, the CDR3 is TGCGCCAGCAGTCAGGGACTAGCGGGGAACTACGAGCAGTACTTC.

This rearrangement joins TRBV24-1 to TRBJ2-1, with D possibly TRBD1 on 5 matching bases. The CDR3 contains 15 residues. V was clipped by 1 base and J by 0 bases, with 6 bases between them. Germline-derived CDR1 and CDR2 are KGHDR and SFDVKD. The DNA of the CDR3 is TGTGCCACCAGTGATTTTAGGGGCTCCTACAATGAGCAGTTCTTC. It is translated as CATSDFRGSYNEQFF.

The chain employs TRBV5-4 and TRBJ1-1; TRBD1 matches at 8 bases. Unmatched junction bases numbered 1, after V lost 3 bases and J lost 3 bases. The CDR3 totals 13 residues. Germline V gives CDR1 SGHNT, CDR2 YYREEE (reference sequence). CDR3 amino acids: CASSSDRDTEAFF. CDR3 DNA: TGTGCCAGCAGCTCGGACAGGGACACTGAAGCTTTCTTT. Full variable domain (outside the CDR3, taken from reference TRBV5-4 and TRBJ1-1): ETGVTQSPTHLIKTRGQQVTLRCSSQSGHNTVSWYQQALGQGPQFIFQYYREEENGRGNFPPRFSGLQFPNYSSELNVNALELDDSALYLCASSSDRDTEAFFGQGTRLTVV.

This chain links TRBV18 with TRBJ2-7, with TRBD1 identical over 7 bases. This CDR3 is built from 15 residues. The germline V gene has CDR1 KGHSH and CDR2 LQKENI. Losses at the gene ends were 3 bases for V and 5 bases for J; bases not matched to a gene: 10. The CDR3 coding sequence is TGTGCCAGCTCACCGAGCGCCGGGACAGCAGACGAGCAGTACTTC. The encoded protein is CASSPSAGTADEQYF.

The V call is TRBV21-1, the J call TRBJ1-6; the D call in the table, TRBD1, was not verified against the DNA. TRBV21-1 corresponds to a pseudogene. This CDR3 region has 16 residues. As DNA, the CDR3 is TGTGCCAGCAGCAAAGAAGGGGACAGGGAAGATTCACCCCTCCACTTT. Protein sequence: CASSKEGDREDSPLHF.

This chain connects TRBV7-2 to TRBJ2-1, with D possibly TRBD1 on 6 matching bases. This CDR3 contains 14 residues. With 1 base removed from V and 4 bases from J, the gap between germline ends came to 8 bases. Germline V CDR1 and CDR2: SGHTA, FQGNSA. CDR3 DNA: TGTGCCAGCAGCTTAGACACAGGGTACAATGAGCAGTTCTTC. This encodes CASSLDTGYNEQFF. The complete variable domain, with remaining parts taken from reference TRBV7-2 and TRBJ2-1, reads GAGVSQSPSNKVTEKGKDVELRCDPISGHTALYWYRQSLGQGLEFLIYFQGNSAPDKSGLPSDRFSAERTGGSVSTLTIQRTQQEDSAVYLCASSLDTGYNEQFFGPGTRLTVL.

Notes on this clone: An end of the junction differs from the germline gene, which may be a read error. The V gene is TRBV10-3, the J gene TRBJ1-2; 9 nucleotides match TRBD1. This CDR3 contains 14 residues. Germline V gene sequence: CDR1 ENHRY, CDR2 SYGVKD. The CDR3 sequence: CAISPGQGNYGHTF. CDR3 DNA: TGTGCCATCAGTCCGGGACAGGGTAACTATGGCCACACCTTC.

The CDR3 DNA sequence: TGTGCCAGCAGCGTAGTCGGGGGGCAAACAGATACGCAGTATTTT. It translates to CASSVVGGQTDTQYF. This sequence joins TRBV9 and TRBJ2-3, with D perhaps TRBD2 (7 bases). The V gene's germline CDR1 is SGDLS and CDR2 YYNGEE. This CDR3 spans 15 amino acids. The ends were cut back, 0 bases at V and 3 bases at J, with 11 bases in the middle.

This sequence joins TRBV5-1 and TRBJ1-6; TRBD1 agrees at 7 bases. This CDR3 is 14 amino acids long. The V gene's germline CDR1 is SGHRS and CDR2 YFSETQ. The trim removed 3 bases at V and 10 bases at J, leaving 7 bases unmatched. CDR3 DNA sequence: TGCGCCAGCAGCTCCGACAGGGAATCATCACCCCTCCACTTT. Its translation: CASSSDRESSPLHF.

The rearrangement uses TRBV18 and TRBJ2-7; D gene unclear. The CDR3 is 12 residues long. The germline gives CDR1 KGHSH, CDR2 LQKENI. V was pared by 3 bases and J by 7 bases, with 10 bases between. The CDR3 reads CASSPPDGEQYF. The CDR3 DNA follows: TGTGCCAGCTCACCTCCCGACGGGGAGCAGTACTTC. Complete variable domain (other parts from reference TRBV18 and TRBJ2-7): NAGVMQNPRHLVRRRGQEARLRCSPMKGHSHVYWYRQLPEEGLKFMVYLQKENIIDESGMPKERFSAEFPKEGPSILRIQQVVRGDSAAYFCASSPPDGEQYFGPGTRLTVT.

As concerns this clone: The same CDR3 is also encoded by other DNA sequences in this sample. The chain uses TRBV11-2 and TRBJ2-7; possibly TRBD1 for D (5 bases). Germline CDR1 is SGHAT and CDR2 is FQNNGV. Trimming removed 0 bases from V and 2 bases from J, with 5 bases in between. The CDR3 sequence is 13 residues long. The CDR3 region is CASSLDRAYEQYF. The CDR3 DNA is TGTGCCAGCAGCTTAGACAGGGCCTACGAGCAGTACTTC.

The V gene is TRBV5-1, the J gene TRBJ2-1; 11 bases line up with TRBD2. Germline CDR1 is SGHRS and CDR2 is YFSETQ. This CDR3 is 16 amino acids long. With 3 bases clipped from V and 5 bases from J, the junction kept 7 bases outside the gene matches. This chain's CDR3 is CASSSLLAGENNEQFF. The CDR3 DNA sequence: TGCGCCAGCAGCTCACTACTAGCGGGGGAGAACAATGAGCAGTTCTTC. Combining the CDR3 with reference TRBV5-1 and TRBJ2-1 gives the whole variable domain KAGVTQTPRYLIKTRGQQVTLSCSPISGHRSVSWYQQTPGQGLQFLFEYFSETQRNKGNFPGRFSGRQFSNSRSEMNVSTLELGDSALYLCASSSLLAGENNEQFFGPGTRLTVL.

The CDR3 nucleotides read TGTGCCTGGAGTGTCCTTAATAGCAATCAGCCCCAGCATTTT. This gives the protein CAWSVLNSNQPQHF. This sequence joins TRBV30 and TRBJ1-5; D gene ambiguous. Trimming pared 0 bases from V and 0 bases from J, leaving 6 bases between. Germline V gene sequence: CDR1 GTSNPN, CDR2 SVGIG (reference sequence). This CDR3 has 14 amino acids.

This clone was picked up one time. V usage is TRBV10-3 and J usage is TRBJ2-3; TRBD2 is a possible D gene (5 bases). Germline CDR1 ENHRY, CDR2 SYGVKD. The CDR3 length is 15 residues. Trimming pared 0 bases from V and 2 bases from J, leaving 9 bases between. CDR3 loop: CAISESSGITDTQYF. The CDR3 nucleotides are TGTGCCATCAGTGAGTCGTCGGGGATCACAGATACGCAGTATTTT.

This chain links TRBV21-1 with TRBJ2-2; the D segment call TRBD2 is taken from the table without a DNA check. TRBV21-1 is classified as a pseudogene. The CDR3 is 17 amino acids. CDR3: CASSARTSGMVTGELFF. The CDR3 DNA sequence: TGTGCCAGCAGCGCACGGACTAGCGGGATGGTCACCGGGGAGCTGTTTTTT.